The rows below give T cell receptor beta chains drawn from one sample of a study of beta chain features in type 1 diabetes. Clones were sequenced by immunoSEQ multiplex PCR, and TCRdb holds only the in-frame ones, with some missing. The sample records about 620,000 clones, about 14% being singletons. The sequencing input was naive CD4+ T cells from blood. The receptor source for this set is a man younger than 30 in good health. The conserved cysteine and the conserved F or W are not part of the CDR3 here. The order of the fields is V gene, D gene, CDR3 protein. A D gene is named only where the DNA matches it firmly.

>TRBV28|-
ASSRGYSEQY
>TRBV15|-
ATSRAGSGANVLT
>TRBV4-3|-
ASSRGAARSSYNEQF
>TRBV9|TRBD1
ASSVATGGGYGYT
>TRBV9|-
ASGQSAVQPQH
>TRBV18|-
ASSGWTGLEAQY
>TRBV2|-
ASSEVRSTYEQY
>TRBV7-2|-
ASSSGYRETQY
>TRBV5-1|-
ASRPGGEGNQPQH
>TRBV5-8|TRBD1
ASSLRGTGGWETQY
>TRBV10-3|TRBD2
AIRGTSGTPDEQF
>TRBV18|-
ASSPGFSGANVLT
>TRBV4-3|-
ASSQDLGGRGGETEAF
>TRBV11-1|TRBD1
ASSQRDRGPDEQF